A selection of T cell receptor beta chains follows, all from one sample in a study of T cells expressing NK-cell markers. Reanalyzing the 5' RACE reads, TCRdb keeps one entry per CDR3 protein, without DNA. This sample contains some 340,000 distinct CDR3 sequences. The sequencing input was blood T cells: a sorted CD56 or NKG2C T cell subset, CD4+ or CD8+ T cells, or bulk PBMC T cells (not recorded which). These receptors all stem from a man aged 18-75 years in good health. Each CDR3 is given with its conserved first and last residue.

J gene,V gene,CDR3 protein
TRBJ2-2,TRBV11-2,CASMTRLAAGGELFF
TRBJ2-1,TRBV5-6,CASSFRANGGGEQFF
TRBJ2-1,TRBV19,CASSLPGQGSYNEQFF
TRBJ1-5,TRBV2,CASSPDRGPQHF
TRBJ2-2,TRBV6-1,CASNPRPGASNTGELFF
TRBJ2-2,TRBV9,CASSVDWGPNTGELFF
TRBJ2-7,TRBV27,CASSLIGQGSNPYEQYF
TRBJ1-5,TRBV6-1,CASSEVRGQPQHF
TRBJ2-7,TRBV5-1,CASSFTTGGSYEQYF
TRBJ2-1,TRBV25-1,CASSERTSGVYNEQFF
TRBJ2-3,TRBV5-1,CASSRGAGRFNTDTQYF
TRBJ1-1,TRBV18,CASSPGPLVSRAEAFF
TRBJ2-5,TRBV11-2,CASSDRGLRIGAQYF
TRBJ2-7,TRBV12-3/TRBV12-4,CASSILRQEQYF
TRBJ1-6,TRBV18,CASSPSQGNSPLHF
TRBJ2-2,TRBV5-1,CASSPRPGLRNTGELFF
TRBJ2-3,TRBV29-1,CSVESVADTQYF
TRBJ2-1,TRBV7-2,CASSFNGGSTYNEQFF
TRBJ2-7,TRBV19,CASSIVGKGSYEQYF
TRBJ2-7,TRBV7-9,CASSLEARREQYF
TRBJ2-5,TRBV20-1,CSASQSYPTGKETQYF
TRBJ2-1,TRBV10-3,CAISESSGTVYNEQFF
TRBJ2-1,TRBV7-2,CASSVMPAGLRFF
TRBJ1-1,TRBV6-2/TRBV6-3,CASSPRVQGGTEAFF
TRBJ2-1,TRBV18,CASSPGLAGGIYEQFF
TRBJ2-5,TRBV2,CATTAYTGSIQTQYF
TRBJ2-1,TRBV25-1,CASVSAARVGNEQFF
TRBJ2-7,TRBV4-1,CASSPRTGFREQYF
TRBJ2-5,TRBV5-4,CASSLGRQTQYF